This T cell receptor (beta chain) was profiled in a study of somatic mutations in cytotoxic T cells in rheumatoid arthritis. CDR1 is SGHKS, CDR2 YYEKEE, per germline (reference sequence). Trimming shortened V by 2 bases and J by 0 bases, and 9 bases separated the two germline ends. The CDR3 loop spans 15 amino acids. Notes on the study in general: Age was associated with higher CD8+ clonality in rheumatoid arthritis patients, not in healthy controls. Each of about an eighth of the roughly 60 patients had a largest CD8+ clone that made up more than 20% of CD8+ cells. Researchers did not know the antigen targets of the expanded CD8+ clones.

Study processing details: Seldom did patient CD8+ clones exceeding 1% match published virus-specific TCRB sequences. Clones were sequenced by immunoSEQ multiplex PCR, and TCRdb holds only the in-frame ones, with some missing. The V and J calls and clone size are taken from that table; D and trimming were inferred from the DNA. The data contain roughly 9,800 clones, around nine tenths of them singletons. In regard to this clone: No antigen is known for it.

The specimen was CD4+ T cells sorted from blood. The genes are TRBV5-5 and TRBJ1-3; tentative D call: TRBD1 (6 bases). The sequence was obtained from a woman younger than 30 with rheumatoid arthritis. The CDR3 protein is CASSFQGISGNTIYF. The CDR3, as DNA: TGTGCCAGCAGCTTTCAGGGGATCTCTGGAAACACCATATATTTT.